One T cell receptor (beta chain) is described in this entry. What it binds is unknown. The sample belongs to a study of blood T cells in healthy people across ages. Study-level results: More naive CD4+ cells and higher diversity were found in long-lived than in aged donors. When one million T cells were used, diversity estimates were thought to be underestimates. It was not possible, with unsorted PBMCs, to conclusively compare naive and antigen-experienced cells.

Drawing of peripheral blood yielded about 10 milliliters from each donor. A sample-barcoded 5' primer and a J-beta primer mix were used in a second PCR of about 7 to 12 cycles. TCRdb independently ran MiXCR on the 5' RACE reads; one entry per CDR3 protein. The sample includes fewer than 950,000 distinct CDR3 sequences, around 34% of them seen just once. V lost 2 bases, J lost 2 bases, and 13 bases lay in between. The CDR3 covers 16 residues. The germline gives CDR1 SNHLY, CDR2 FYNNEI. The clonotype comes from a man between 18 and 29 years old in good health. Sequencing input: blood. The chain links TRBV2 to TRBJ2-1, with TRBD1 as a possible D gene (6 bases). The CDR3 sequence: CASSETDRNAYNEQFF. CDR3 DNA sequence: TGTGCCAGCAGTGAAACTGACAGGAATGCCTACAATGAGCAGTTCTTC.